What follows are 6 T cell receptor beta chains derived from one specimen sequenced in a study of blood T cell repertoires in COVID-19 (TCRdb year 2020). To prepare the library, the immunoSEQ multiplex PCR assay was applied. TCRdb's version of the immuneACCESS table is confined to in-frame rearrangements and falls short of the full clone set. An unresolved V gene accounts for under half of the shortfall where checked; the remainder is of unknown origin. Present in this sample are 75,000 to 95,000 clones, nearly 90% of which were seen just once. About 2.7% of the sample is in the top ten clones. The sample taken for sequencing was peripheral blood. The receptors shown here come from a woman over 75 with acute or convalescent COVID-19.

This chain links TRBV21-1 with TRBJ2-4; TRBD1, the table's D call, was not compared with the DNA. TRBV21-1 is marked as a pseudogene. The CDR3 contains 18 residues. CDR3 in amino acids: CASSRGLLCPVAKNIQYF. Written as DNA, the CDR3 is TGTGCCAGCAGCAGGGGGCTGCTGTGTCCAGTAGCCAAAAACATTCAGTACTTC.

In this sample, this clone turned up once. This chain joins TRBV29-1 and TRBJ1-1, with D possibly matching TRBD1 (5 bases). The CDR3 length is 12 residues. CDR1 SQVTM and CDR2 ANQGSEA come from the germline V gene. Trimming left V 4 bases short and J 7 bases short, with 13 bases between. CDR3 bases: TGCAGCGTTGGCGAGGACAATGGTGAAGCTTTCTTT. The encoded protein is CSVGEDNGEAFF.

This clone was seen a handful of times. This sequence joins TRBV12-3 or TRBV12-4 and TRBJ1-2; the match to TRBD1 covers 7 bases. V gave up 5 bases and J gave up 8 bases; unmatched junction bases: 8. The CDR3 has 13 residues. The CDR3 region is CASSRLTGNGYTF. The CDR3 DNA sequence: TGTGCCAGCAGTCGATTGACAGGGAACGGCTACACCTTC.

The V call is TRBV3-1 (or the pseudogene TRBV3-2), the J call TRBJ1-2; no clear D. Trimming took 4 bases from V and 1 from J, leaving 7 bases between them. The length of the CDR3 is 13 residues. Germline V gene sequence: CDR1 LGHDT, CDR2 YNNKEL (reference sequence). The CDR3 reads CASSRSVNYGYTF. CDR3 nucleotide sequence: TGTGCCAGCAGCCGTTCTGTTAACTATGGCTACACCTTC.

J is TRBJ1-6 and V is TRBV2; D unresolved. Trimming cost V 8 bases and J 8 bases, with 10 bases left between them. Germline lookup yields CDR1 SNHLY and CDR2 FYNNEI. The CDR3 has 12 residues. CDR3 in amino acids: CASRGVDSPLHF. CDR3 DNA: TGTGCCAGCCGCGGGGTTGATTCACCCCTCCACTTT.

The chain carries TRBV13 and TRBJ1-2; D perhaps matches TRBD1 (5 bases). Looked up from germline, CDR1 is PRHDT and CDR2 is FYEKMQ (reference sequence). The CDR3 contains 14 residues. V was trimmed by 5 bases and J by 3 bases, leaving 13 bases between them. CDR3 region: CASSLRQNHYGYTF. The CDR3 DNA sequence: TGTGCCAGCAGCCTAAGACAGAACCACTATGGCTACACCTTC.